The 26 T cell receptor beta chains reported below all come from one sample, sequenced in a study of T cells in Graves' hyperthyroidism and ophthalmopathy. Amplification of TCR beta CDR3 regions used RNA as the template. HTBI primers were employed in a first-round RT-PCR of the TCR CDR3. TCRdb ran MiXCR on the multiplex PCR reads and lists one entry per CDR3 protein. The sample has about 210,000 distinct CDR3 sequences; approximately 17% are singletons. Sequenced sample: blood. The receptors shown here come from a man in his forties or fifties with Graves' hyperthyroidism.

This clonotype was seen repeatedly, ten times or more. The chain combines TRBV30 with TRBJ1-3, with a weak D call TRBD1 (6 bases). Germline V gene lookup returns CDR1 GTSNPN and CDR2 SVGIG (reference sequence). Trimming left V 4 bases short and J 2 bases short, with 12 bases between. The CDR3 spans 14 residues. This chain's CDR3 is CAWIPGAAGNTIYF. In DNA form, the CDR3 reads TGTGCCTGGATTCCGGGGGCGGCTGGAAACACCATATATTTT.

A note on this clonotype: One end of the junction fails to match germline, which may point to a read error. In DNA form, the CDR3 reads TGTGCCAGCAGTTTATTTGGGCAAATCGGGGGTGCAGAGACCCAGTGCTTC. It specifies CASSLFGQIGGAETQCF. V is TRBV27 and J is TRBJ2-5, with a weak D call TRBD2 (6 bases). CDR1 MNHEY and CDR2 SMNVEV come from the germline V gene (reference sequence). This CDR3 is 17 amino acids long.

This clonotype has a count of ten or more. The chain couples TRBV5-8 to TRBJ1-1, with 8 bases that match TRBD1. V gave up 4 bases and J gave up 3 bases; unmatched junction bases: 8. CDR1 SGHTS and CDR2 YDEGEE come from the germline V gene. The CDR3 length is 15 residues. For the CDR3, the DNA is TGTGCCAGCAGCCTTCCGCAGGGGGCGGACACTGAAGCTTTCTTT. This translates into CASSLPQGADTEAFF.

This rearrangement joins TRBV10-1 to TRBJ2-3; D call uncertain. The CDR3 spans 14 residues. V was cut by 0 bases and J by 6 bases, with 10 bases left in between. Germline lookup yields CDR1 WNHNN and CDR2 SYGVQD (reference sequence). This CDR3 reads CASSESDVIDTQYF. CDR3 DNA: TGCGCCAGCAGTGAGTCAGACGTTATCGATACGCAGTATTTT.

This clonotype has a count of ten or more. The V gene is TRBV6-2 or TRBV6-3, the J gene TRBJ1-1; D not resolved. The CDR3 totals 14 residues. V was pared by 2 bases and J by 1 base, with 8 bases between. Germline lookup yields CDR1 MNHEY and CDR2 SVGEGT. The CDR3 nucleotides are TGTGCCAGCAGTTACGTCGCAGGGAACACTGAAGCTTTCTTT. Its translation is CASSYVAGNTEAFF.

This clonotype has only a few counts. J is TRBJ2-6 and V is TRBV7-9, with 9 positions matching TRBD1. Germline values: CDR1 SEHNR, CDR2 FQNEAQ (reference sequence). J was trimmed by 2 bases and V by 4 bases; bases with no gene match: 6. The CDR3 is made up of 17 amino acids. CDR3 sequence: CASSWTGVKPGANVLTF. CDR3 sequence (DNA): TGTGCCAGCAGCTGGACAGGGGTGAAACCTGGGGCCAACGTCCTGACTTTC.

V and J are TRBV10-1 and TRBJ2-2; D gene ambiguous. The ends were cut back, 8 bases at V and 1 base at J, with 8 bases in the middle. The CDR3 extends over 13 amino acids. From germline, CDR1 is WNHNN and CDR2 SYGVQD (reference sequence). CDR3 DNA: TGCGCCAGCGGATGGGAGAACACCGGGGAGCTGTTTTTT. Residues: CASGWENTGELFF.

This clonotype has a count of ten or more. The rearrangement joins TRBV28 to TRBJ2-7; D assignment may be TRBD1 or TRBD2 (5 bases each). Germline V lookup: CDR1 MDHEN, CDR2 SYDVKM. The ends were cut back, 3 bases at V and 1 base at J, with 13 bases in the middle. The CDR3 has 15 residues. The CDR3 protein is CASSFPGTKSYEQYF. The CDR3 DNA reads TGTGCCAGCAGTTTCCCAGGGACCAAGTCCTACGAGCAGTACTTC. Full variable domain (outside the CDR3, taken from reference TRBV28 and TRBJ2-7): DVKVTQSSRYLVKRTGEKVFLECVQDMDHENMFWYRQDPGLGLRLIYFSYDVKMKEKGDIPEGYSVSREKKERFSLILESASTNQTSMYLCASSFPGTKSYEQYFGPGTRLTVT.

CDR3: CASSGGQEQFF. CDR3 sequence (DNA): TGTGCCAGCAGTGGGGGACAGGAGCAGTTCTTC. The genes are TRBV25-1 and TRBJ2-1; 7 bases fit TRBD1. Germline loops: CDR1 MGHDK, CDR2 SYGVNS. CDR3 length: 11 amino acids. With V trimmed by 4 bases and J by 10 bases, 1 base remained unmatched.

The sample holds many counts of this clonotype. DNA of the CDR3: TGTGCCACCAGTGACGTACAGGGGGCCCCCAGTGCCGGGGAGCTGTTTTTT. It encodes CATSDVQGAPSAGELFF. The V gene is TRBV24-1, the J gene TRBJ2-2, with 9 bases fitting TRBD1. CDR1 KGHDR and CDR2 SFDVKD come from the germline V gene. The CDR3 sequence is 17 residues long. The junction had 11 bases not matched to a gene; V was cut back by 4 bases and J by 6 bases.

This clonotype has at least ten counts. The CDR3 sequence: CASSSVLAGGPGEQFF. CDR3 nucleotides: TGTGCCAGCAGCTCCGTACTAGCGGGAGGGCCAGGTGAGCAGTTCTTC. V usage is TRBV11-3 and J usage is TRBJ2-1, with 13 nucleotides matching TRBD2. Trimming took 4 bases from V and 9 from J; bases not matched to a gene: 9. The CDR3 contains 16 residues. Germline lookup yields CDR1 SGHNT and CDR2 YENEEA.

This clonotype came up many times. The rearrangement joins TRBV28 to TRBJ2-7, with D possibly being TRBD1 (5 bases). The CDR3 extends over 13 amino acids. V shed 10 bases and J shed 0 bases, with 13 bases lying between them. Per the germline V gene, CDR1 is MDHEN and CDR2 is SYDVKM. The CDR3 loop is CATADSRSYEQYF. CDR3 bases: TGTGCCACCGCCGACAGCCGCTCCTACGAGCAGTACTTC.

Many counts were recorded for this clonotype. The genes are TRBV2 and TRBJ1-1; D is unresolved. From germline, CDR1 is SNHLY and CDR2 FYNNEI. The CDR3 extends over 15 amino acids. V was cut by 7 bases and J by 1 base, with 16 bases left in between. CDR3 nucleotide sequence: TGTGCCAGCACTTTAGGGCCGGGTTCGAACACTGAAGCTTTCTTT. It specifies CASTLGPGSNTEAFF.

This clonotype was recorded many times. The V and J genes are TRBV7-6 and TRBJ2-7; 7 bases are shared with TRBD2. This CDR3 has 16 amino acids. The V gene's germline CDR1 is SGHVS and CDR2 FNYEAQ. After removal of 5 bases from V and 1 base from J, the junction contained 11 bases not matched to a gene. The CDR3 spells CASSRDSGLVSYEQYF. The CDR3 DNA sequence: TGTGCCAGCAGCCGGGATAGCGGGTTGGTATCCTACGAGCAGTACTTC.

This clonotype occurred many times. The J gene is TRBJ2-7, the V gene TRBV28, with a possible D match to TRBD1 (6 bases). The V end was cut by 6 bases, the J end by 2 bases, with 11 bases between. The CDR3 contains 13 residues. CDR1 and CDR2 from the germline V gene are MDHEN and SYDVKM. Here the CDR3 reads CASRPTGTYEQYF. CDR3 bases: TGTGCCAGCAGACCGACAGGTACCTACGAGCAGTACTTC. Complete variable domain (other parts from reference TRBV28 and TRBJ2-7): DVKVTQSSRYLVKRTGEKVFLECVQDMDHENMFWYRQDPGLGLRLIYFSYDVKMKEKGDIPEGYSVSREKKERFSLILESASTNQTSMYLCASRPTGTYEQYFGPGTRLTVT.

This clonotype was picked up many times. This chain joins TRBV2 and TRBJ1-1; TRBD1 is a possible D gene (5 bases). The CDR3 extends over 16 amino acids. Germline CDR1 and CDR2: SNHLY and FYNNEI. V was cut by 6 bases and J by 4 bases, with 21 bases left in between. In nucleotides, the CDR3 is TGTGCCAGCAGCCGGGACGGAAGACTCTGGGGCACTGAAGCTTTCTTT. Translated, it gives CASSRDGRLWGTEAFF.

This clonotype was detected a few times. The chain couples TRBV6-1 to TRBJ1-4; 7 bases align to TRBD1. CDR3 size: 13 residues. With 5 bases clipped from V and 8 bases from J, the junction kept 5 bases outside the gene matches. Germline V CDR1 and CDR2: MNHNS, SASEGT. CDR3 DNA sequence: TGTGCCAGCAGTCAACAGGGGACAGAAAAACTGTTTTTT. It codes for CASSQQGTEKLFF.

V and J are TRBV7-9 and TRBJ1-2, with 8 bases fitting TRBD1. This CDR3 spans 15 amino acids. V gave up 5 bases and J gave up 5 bases; unmatched junction bases: 10. Germline V gene data show CDR1 as SEHNR and CDR2 as FQNEAQ (reference sequence). This CDR3 is CASSAVGRGHYGYTF. The DNA of the CDR3 is TGTGCCAGCAGCGCCGTAGGCAGGGGGCATTATGGCTACACCTTC.

This clonotype has at least ten counts. The CDR3 sequence is CASSSNRVADEQYF. CDR3 nucleotides: TGTGCCAGCAGCTCGAACAGGGTAGCGGACGAGCAGTACTTC. The chain carries TRBV11-3 and TRBJ2-7; the D call may be TRBD1 or TRBD2 (6 bases each). The ends were cut back, 4 bases at V and 5 bases at J, with 15 bases in the middle. Germline CDR1 reads SGHNT; CDR2 reads YENEEA. The CDR3 runs 14 residues.

This clonotype has a handful of counts. CDR3 sequence reads: CASSQARDRGVNEQFF. In DNA form, the CDR3 reads TGCGCCAGCAGCCAAGCGAGGGACAGGGGGGTCAATGAGCAGTTCTTC. J is TRBJ2-1 and V is TRBV4-1; TRBD1 matches 11 bases. Looked up from germline, CDR1 is MGHRA and CDR2 is YSYEKL. V was clipped by 1 base and J by 6 bases; unmatched bases: 5. The CDR3 contains 16 residues.

This clonotype has more than one count but fewer than ten. The J gene is TRBJ2-4, the V gene TRBV6-1; no clear D gene. The CDR3 covers 12 residues. Trimming cost V 4 bases and J 5 bases, with 6 bases left between them. Germline loops: CDR1 MNHNS, CDR2 SASEGT. DNA of the CDR3: TGTGCCAGCAGTGTAGTAGAAAACATTCAGTACTTC. Translated: CASSVVENIQYF.

In this sample, this clonotype turned up many times. This chain connects TRBV28 to TRBJ2-6, with unresolved D. Germline V gives CDR1 MDHEN, CDR2 SYDVKM. CDR3 size: 16 residues. Deletions cut 2 bases from V and 0 bases from J, with 8 bases between. CDR3 in amino acids: CASSLGVLSGANVLTF. For the CDR3, the DNA is TGTGCCAGCAGTTTAGGAGTGCTCTCTGGGGCCAACGTCCTGACTTTC.

This clonotype has a handful of counts. The chain carries TRBV12-3 or TRBV12-4 and TRBJ2-7; maybe TRBD1 (5 bases). V dropped 8 bases and J dropped 6 bases, with 17 bases sitting between them. The CDR3 contains 13 residues. The CDR3 region has the DNA TGTGCCAGCGGCCCCACCAGGGTAGCCGAGCAGTACTTC. This codes for CASGPTRVAEQYF.

In its sample, this clonotype was seen many times. This chain joins TRBV7-3 and TRBJ2-3; tentatively, D is TRBD1 (6 bases). The germline CDR1 and CDR2 sequences are SGHTA and FQGTGA. The CDR3 totals 15 residues. Between the trimmed V and J ends, which lost 6 bases and 2 bases, there was a span of 15 bases. Here the CDR3 reads CASRKQGGDTDTQYF. CDR3 sequence (DNA): TGTGCCAGCAGAAAACAGGGCGGAGACACAGATACGCAGTATTTT.

The sample holds many counts of this clonotype. Mismatch with germline at one junction end may stem from a read error. This chain connects TRBV5-1 to TRBJ2-3; D might be TRBD1 or TRBD2, each matching 5 bases. The CDR3 totals 13 residues. Germline V gene lookup returns CDR1 SGHRS and CDR2 YFSETQ. CDR3 amino acids: CASSLGRTDTQYF. For the CDR3, the DNA is TGTGCCAGCAGTTTGGGACGCACAGATACGCAGTATTTT. Drawing the rest from reference TRBV5-1 and TRBJ2-3, the complete variable domain is KAGVTQTPRYLIKTRGQQVTLSCSPISGHRSVSWYQQTPGQGLQFLFEYFSETQRNKGNFPGRFSGRQFSNSRSEMNVSTLELGDSALYLCASSLGRTDTQYFGPGTRLTVL.

Notes on this clonotype: Germline and junction disagree at one end, which may indicate a read error. The chain links TRBV5-1 to TRBJ2-2; TRBD1 matches 10 bases. CDR3 length: 17 amino acids. Germline lookup yields CDR1 SGHRS and CDR2 YFSETQ. The CDR3 DNA follows: TGCGCCAGCAGCTTCGGACAGGGGGTCATGGACACCGCGGAGCTGTTTTTT. Translation: CASSFGQGVMDTAELFF.